The 15 T cell receptor beta chains below all came from one sample that was sequenced in a study of prognosis after radiotherapy for stage I lung cancer (dated by TCRdb to about 2021). Instrument used: Illumina HiSeq 3000. The TCR beta CDR3 region was amplified from genomic DNA by two rounds of multiplex PCR. The first PCR round used primers specific to each TRBV and TRBJ gene, with sequences filed in Chinese patent CN105087789A. The public reads were reprocessed in TCRdb via fastp at Q25 and MiXCR, keeping in-frame beta chains. Rows with one shared CDR3 protein collapse into an entry with the most common genes and DNA. Present in this sample are more than 30,000 distinct CDR3 sequences, 25% to 40% of which were seen just once. Clones ranked in the top ten supply roughly 34% of the sample. Sample: PBMCs, taken before or after stereotactic body radiation therapy (not recorded which). These TCRs come from a donor aged 50 or older with non-small cell lung cancer.

This chain links TRBV11-1 with TRBJ2-4; 7 positions match TRBD1. Per germline, CDR1 SGHAT and CDR2 FQDESV (reference sequence). Trimming at V came to 2 bases and at J to 7 bases, leaving 5 bases not matched to a gene. This CDR3 region has 14 residues. CDR3 sequence (DNA): TGTGCCAGCAGCTTAACTGTGACAGGGAACATTCAGTACTTC. Amino acid sequence: CASSLTVTGNIQYF.

This clonotype was counted between two and nine times. In DNA, the CDR3 is TGCAGCGTTACTCCCCTATCAGGGGGCGTCGGAGCTTTCTTT. The encoded protein is CSVTPLSGGVGAFF. The chain uses TRBV29-1 and TRBJ1-1; the match to TRBD1 covers 8 bases. V dropped 5 bases and J dropped 10; count of bases not matched to a gene: 15. The CDR3 totals 14 residues. CDR1 is SQVTM, CDR2 ANQGSEA, per germline.

A note on this clonotype: The germline gene is not matched at one end of the junction; a read error may be the cause. CDR3 loop: CASTPVQSYGYTF. The CDR3, as DNA: TGTGCCAGCACCCCGGTACAGTCTTATGGCTACACATTC. This chain joins TRBV2 and TRBJ1-2; D remains ambiguous. Germline assignment: CDR1 SNHLY and CDR2 FYNNEI. The CDR3 is made up of 13 amino acids.

This chain uses TRBV20-1 with TRBJ1-2; 9 bases align to TRBD1. Trimming cost V 1 base and J 8 bases; bases outside gene matches: 11. Germline lookup yields CDR1 DFQATT and CDR2 SNEGSKA (reference sequence). This CDR3 comprises 15 residues. CDR3 bases: TGCAGTGCTAGAGGTGGACAGGGGACATCTCGGGGCTACACCTTC. Protein sequence: CSARGGQGTSRGYTF.

Comments on this clonotype: The CDR3 does not end in the conserved phenylalanine or tryptophan, so this is likely a read error. The V and J genes are TRBV28 and TRBJ2-7, with 10 bases that match TRBD1. J lost 5 bases, V lost 6 bases, and 16 bases had no gene match. Germline CDR1 reads MDHEN; CDR2 reads SYDVKM. CDR3 length: 17 amino acids. For the CDR3, the DNA is TGTGCCAGCAGCCCATCTGGAGGTGGACAGGGGGGACACGAGCAGTACCTC. It translates to CASSPSGGGQGGHEQYL.

This clonotype appeared many times. The chain couples TRBV9 to TRBJ1-2, with TRBD1 matching over 8 bases. Looked up from germline, CDR1 is SGDLS and CDR2 is YYNGEE. V trimming: 6 bases; J trimming: 4 bases; junction bases outside the gene matches: 8. The CDR3 covers 14 residues. Here the CDR3 reads CASTQDRGGYGYTF. For the CDR3, the DNA is TGTGCCAGCACTCAAGACAGGGGAGGCTATGGCTACACCTTC.

The sample holds a few counts of this clonotype. A read error likely explains this, since a far larger clone differs by one base. V and J are TRBV6-2 or TRBV6-3 and TRBJ2-1; D gene uncertain. The CDR3 is 17 amino acids. Germline V gene sequence: CDR1 MNHEY, CDR2 SVGEGT. CDR3 coding DNA: TGTGCCAGCAGTGAAGGGTACCGGGTCGCGCCCTACAGTGAGCAGTTCTTC. It encodes CASSEGYRVAPYSEQFF.

The chain couples TRBV5-6 to TRBJ2-3, with TRBD2 matching over 10 bases. V shed 0 bases, J shed 8 bases, and the junction held 9 bases outside the gene matches. The length of the CDR3 is 16 residues. CDR1 SGHDT and CDR2 YYEEEE come from the germline V gene. The DNA of the CDR3 is TGTGCCAGCAGCTTGGATGGCAGCGGGAGGGCGGCTACGCAGTATTTT. Amino acid sequence: CASSLDGSGRAATQYF.

This clonotype was detected many times. This chain connects TRBV7-3 to TRBJ2-7; D not resolved. Germline V gene data show CDR1 as SGHTA and CDR2 as FQGTGA. This CDR3 has 14 residues. V shed 5 bases and J shed 4 bases, with 15 bases lying between them. DNA of the CDR3: TGTGCCAGCAGCGCCTCGGGTAGTGGGTACGAGCAGTACTTC. Translation gives CASSASGSGYEQYF. Drawing the rest from reference TRBV7-3 and TRBJ2-7, the complete variable domain is GAGVSQTPSNKVTEKGKYVELRCDPISGHTALYWYRQSLGQGPEFLIYFQGTGAADDSGLPNDRFFAVRPEGSVSTLKIQRTERGDSAVYLCASSASGSGYEQYFGPGTRLTVT.

Points on this clonotype: This clone may be a read error of a much larger clone one base away. The chain carries TRBV3-1 and TRBJ2-1; 8 bases are a match to TRBD2. The CDR3 is made up of 16 amino acids. Germline trimming cut 4 bases from V and 6 bases from J; bases unmatched to any gene: 11. The germline CDR1 and CDR2 sequences are LGHDT and YNNKEL (reference sequence). The DNA for the CDR3 is TGTGCCAGCAGCCGGGGGGGCGGGAGGAATTTCAATGAGCAGTTCTTC. It codes for CASSRGGGRNFNEQFF.

As for this clonotype: Since a much larger clone is just one base distant, this may be a read error. The chain links TRBV9 to TRBJ2-7; possible D gene TRBD2, 6 bases. CDR3 length: 14 residues. With 0 bases removed from V and 4 bases from J, the gap between germline ends came to 11 bases. The germline gives CDR1 SGDLS, CDR2 YYNGEE. In nucleotides, the CDR3 is TGTGCCAGCAGCGTAGGGGGCGGGGTTTACGAGCAGTACTTC. Its protein is CASSVGGGVYEQYF.

V gene TRBV4-2 combines with J gene TRBJ2-5; TRBD2 matches 12 bases. CDR3 size: 16 residues. Germline lookup yields CDR1 LGHNA and CDR2 YNFKEQ. Trimming at V came to 5 bases and at J to 4 bases, leaving 8 bases not matched to a gene. The CDR3 region is CASSMAQLAGGETQYF. CDR3 nucleotides: TGTGCCAGCAGCATGGCGCAACTAGCGGGGGGAGAGACCCAGTACTTC.

This clonotype was recorded many times. The chain recombines TRBV29-1 with TRBJ2-3; TRBD2 matches 7 bases. This CDR3 is 15 amino acids long. V shed 3 bases and J 2 bases; nucleotides not matched to a gene: 8. CDR1 is SQVTM, CDR2 ANQGSEA, per germline. The CDR3 is CSVEIGLADTDTQYF. The CDR3 nucleotides are TGCAGCGTTGAGATCGGGCTAGCGGACACAGATACGCAGTATTTT.

At least ten counts were recorded for this clonotype. The chain recombines TRBV10-3 with TRBJ2-1, with 9 positions matching TRBD2. The CDR3 covers 14 residues. Germline lookup yields CDR1 ENHRY and CDR2 SYGVKD. The V gene end was trimmed by 11 bases and the J gene end by 5 bases; junction bases not matched to a gene: 10. CDR3 DNA: TGTGCCCTAGGCGAGACTAGCGGAAACAATGAGCAGTTCTTC. Translation: CALGETSGNNEQFF.

This clonotype was observed at least ten times. This sequence joins TRBV18 and TRBJ2-5; D is uncertain. CDR1 KGHSH and CDR2 LQKENI come from the germline V gene. The ends were cut back, 6 bases at V and 0 bases at J, with 8 bases in the middle. This CDR3 has 13 amino acids. The CDR3: CASSIQYQETQYF. CDR3 nucleotide sequence: TGTGCCAGCTCTATCCAGTACCAAGAGACCCAGTACTTC.